Shown below are 17 T cell receptor beta chains from a single sample sequenced in a study of T cell repertoires in cytomegalovirus infection. TCRdb independently ran MiXCR on the reads; one entry per CDR3 protein. The sample consists of 110,000 to 150,000 distinct CDR3 sequences, approximately 30% of them appearing once. Their antigens are not known. The sequenced sample was CD8+ T cells from cultured PBMCs, obtained from culture after CMV antigen stimulation. These receptors originate from a human donor in good health (CMV status not recorded). Some clones in this sample may be carry-over from other donors' samples.

This clonotype was detected only a few times. This chain links TRBV7-9 with TRBJ1-1; D is uncertain. The CDR3 has 13 residues. The germline V and J ends were trimmed by 6 bases and 1 base, with 9 bases remaining between them. CDR1 is SEHNR, CDR2 FQNEAQ, per germline (reference sequence). DNA for the CDR3: TGTGCCAGCAGTGGTATGGCGAACACTGAAGCTTTCTTT. Protein: CASSGMANTEAFF.

The chain is built from TRBV6-5 and TRBJ2-1; 8 nucleotides agree with TRBD2. Looked up from germline, CDR1 is MNHEY and CDR2 is SVGAGI. J lost 0 bases, V lost 2 bases, and 15 bases had no gene match. This CDR3 has 20 amino acids. The CDR3 region is CASSYPGGPLAPSSYNEQFF. The CDR3 nucleotides are TGTGCCAGCAGTTACCCGGGGGGGCCCCTTGCCCCAAGCTCCTACAATGAGCAGTTCTTC.

This clonotype was found many times. The rearrangement uses TRBV7-6 and TRBJ2-7, with 8 bases matching TRBD1. Trimming removed 5 bases from V and 2 bases from J; junction bases left unmatched: 2. The CDR3 is 13 residues long. Germline lookup yields CDR1 SGHVS and CDR2 FNYEAQ. The CDR3 protein is CASSVGQAYEQYF. The DNA for the CDR3 is TGTGCCAGCAGCGTGGGACAGGCCTACGAGCAGTACTTC.

The CDR3 DNA follows: TGCAGTGCTAGAGCTCTGGCGGGGTTACAAAGTGAGCAGTTCTTC. Its protein is CSARALAGLQSEQFF. V usage is TRBV20-1 and J usage is TRBJ2-1; a weak D match, TRBD2 (6 bases). Germline lookup yields CDR1 DFQATT and CDR2 SNEGSKA (reference sequence). This CDR3 has 15 amino acids. With 1 base removed from V and 9 bases from J, the gap between germline ends came to 19 bases.

This rearrangement joins TRBV5-1 to TRBJ1-1; possible D gene TRBD1, 6 bases. Germline CDR1 SGHRS, CDR2 YFSETQ. Trimming took 1 base from V and 1 from J, leaving 11 bases between them. CDR3 size: 15 residues. The CDR3 is CASSLIGRGNTEAFF. Written as DNA, the CDR3 is TGCGCCAGCAGCTTGATCGGCAGGGGGAACACTGAAGCTTTCTTT. Full variable domain (remainder filled in from reference TRBV5-1 and TRBJ1-1): KAGVTQTPRYLIKTRGQQVTLSCSPISGHRSVSWYQQTPGQGLQFLFEYFSETQRNKGNFPGRFSGRQFSNSRSEMNVSTLELGDSALYLCASSLIGRGNTEAFFGQGTRLTVV.

Of note for this clonotype: At one end the junction does not follow the germline gene, possibly because of a read error. The V and J genes are TRBV27 and TRBJ2-3; D is perhaps TRBD1 or TRBD2 (5 bases each). CDR1 and CDR2 from the germline V gene are MNHEY and SMNVEV (reference sequence). The CDR3 is made up of 16 amino acids. The CDR3 loop is CASSPQGPSITDTRYF. In DNA form, the CDR3 reads TGTGCCAGCAGTCCTCAGGGCCCTAGCATCACAGATACGCGGTATTTT.

A few counts support this clonotype. This chain joins TRBV27 and TRBJ1-2; a weak D match, TRBD1 (6 bases). Per the germline V gene, CDR1 is MNHEY and CDR2 is SMNVEV (reference sequence). There are 12 residues in the CDR3. V lost 7 bases and J 8 bases, leaving 14 bases between the germline ends. The CDR3 DNA follows: TGTGCCAGCAAAGGACAGTGGACCGGCTACACCTTC. Encoded protein: CASKGQWTGYTF.

This rearrangement joins TRBV7-2 to TRBJ2-3, with TRBD2 identical over 7 bases. Germline-derived CDR1 and CDR2 are SGHTA and FQGNSA. V dropped 3 bases and J dropped 5; count of bases not matched to a gene: 8. The CDR3 is 15 amino acids. Written as DNA, the CDR3 is TGTGCCAGCAGCTTTGGTCCGGGGGGTGGAGATACGCAGTATTTT. The encoded protein is CASSFGPGGGDTQYF.

In its sample, this clonotype was seen a few times. The rearrangement links TRBV5-6 to TRBJ2-7; the D gene is possibly TRBD2 (5 bases). The CDR3 covers 13 residues. The germline V and J ends were trimmed by 4 bases and 4 bases, with 12 bases remaining between them. In germline, CDR1 is SGHDT, CDR2 YYEEEE. The CDR3 DNA sequence: TGTGCCAGCAGCCTGCTGTGGGAGTACGAGCAGTACTTC. Protein sequence: CASSLLWEYEQYF. Full variable domain (remainder filled in from reference TRBV5-6 and TRBJ2-7): DAGVTQSPTHLIKTRGQQVTLRCSPKSGHDTVSWYQQALGQGPQFIFQYYEEEERQRGNFPDRFSGHQFPNYSSELNVNALLLGDSALYLCASSLLWEYEQYFGPGTRLTVT.

The table lists this clonotype with many counts. The chain recombines TRBV7-3 with TRBJ2-7; 10 bases are a match to TRBD1. J was trimmed by 5 bases and V by 5 bases; bases with no gene match: 9. The CDR3 is 15 amino acids. CDR1 is SGHTA, CDR2 FQGTGA, per germline. CDR3 amino acids: CASSLGTGETHEQYF. For the CDR3, the DNA is TGTGCCAGCAGCCTAGGGACAGGGGAGACCCACGAGCAGTACTTC.

V gene TRBV11-2 combines with J gene TRBJ2-1; D is unresolved. The CDR3 contains 14 residues. Trimming shortened V by 2 bases and J by 8 bases, and 13 bases separated the two germline ends. Germline CDR1 and CDR2: SGHAT and FQNNGV. The CDR3 nucleotides are TGTGCCAGCAGCTTACCCTCGATGATGGATGAGCAGTTCTTC. Residues: CASSLPSMMDEQFF.

The chain links TRBV7-9 to TRBJ1-5; D gene uncertain. The germline V and J ends were trimmed by 2 bases and 9 bases, with 8 bases remaining between them. The CDR3 contains 12 residues. Germline CDR1 SEHNR, CDR2 FQNEAQ (reference sequence). The CDR3 region is CASSLIGLPQHF. The CDR3 DNA sequence: TGTGCCAGCAGCTTAATTGGGCTGCCCCAGCATTTT.

The chain recombines TRBV7-9 with TRBJ2-3; TRBD2 aligns across 10 bases. V lost 4 bases to trimming and J lost 8 bases; unmatched junction nucleotides: 9. Germline CDR1 is SEHNR and CDR2 is FQNEAQ (reference sequence). This CDR3 contains 15 residues. The DNA of the CDR3 is TGTGCCAGCAGCTCCGGGACTAGCGTTGCTGGTACGCAGTATTTT. Translating gives CASSSGTSVAGTQYF. The full variable domain, completed using reference TRBV7-9 and TRBJ2-3, is DTGVSQNPRHKITKRGQNVTFRCDPISEHNRLYWYRQTLGQGPEFLTYFQNEAQLEKSRLLSDRFSAERPKGSFSTLEIQRTEQGDSAMYLCASSSGTSVAGTQYFGPGTRLTVL.

The chain links TRBV20-1 to TRBJ2-7; possible D gene TRBD2, 7 bases. Per germline, CDR1 DFQATT and CDR2 SNEGSKA (reference sequence). Trimming shortened V by 6 bases and J by 0 bases, and 12 bases separated the two germline ends. The CDR3 sequence is 13 residues long. CDR3 nucleotides: TGCAGTGCCCCGGCGGGGGCCTCCTACGAGCAGTACTTC. Translated: CSAPAGASYEQYF.

This clonotype was recorded many times. The genes are TRBV7-9 and TRBJ1-1; no clear D. The CDR3 loop spans 13 amino acids. CDR1 and CDR2 (germline): SEHNR, FQNEAQ (reference sequence). V lost 5 bases, J lost 0 bases, and 7 bases lay in between. CDR3: CASSPTLNTEAFF. CDR3 bases: TGTGCCAGCAGCCCGACACTGAACACTGAAGCTTTCTTT.

V usage is TRBV7-8 and J usage is TRBJ1-4; D not resolved. In germline, CDR1 is SGHVS, CDR2 FQNEAQ. The CDR3 extends over 15 amino acids. V lost 0 bases, J lost 4 bases, and 9 bases lay in between. CDR3 sequence reads: CASSLAAAFNEKLFF. The CDR3 nucleotides read TGTGCCAGCAGCTTAGCGGCGGCTTTTAATGAAAAACTGTTTTTT.

The sample holds a few counts of this clonotype. DNA of the CDR3: TGCGCCAGCAGCCCTGTCCAGCGGGGGGACAATGAGCAGTTCTTC. The encoded protein is CASSPVQRGDNEQFF. The gene calls are TRBV5-1 and TRBJ2-1; 9 bases map to TRBD2. The CDR3 length is 15 residues. V lost 4 bases, J lost 5 bases, and 7 bases stayed unmatched. The germline V gene has CDR1 SGHRS and CDR2 YFSETQ.